This T cell receptor (beta chain) was sequenced during a study of cytomegalovirus exposure and HLA in healthy donors. Study-level points and caveats: In a later analysis, productive TCRs from donors in an Asian-associated ancestry cluster reportedly carried fewer N-insertions than the cohort mean. Later on, analysis showed that most CMV-associated TCR beta chains appeared to be HLA-restricted.

PCR used 60 Vbeta primers and 13 Jbeta primers. The protocol was immunoSEQ multiplex PCR, while the TCRdb copy is restricted to in-frame clones and leaves out a portion. The sample yields 200,000 to 250,000 clones, of which the top ten take up roughly 1.2%. On this clone: Its cognate antigen is unknown.

The V end was cut by 7 bases, the J end by 2 bases, with 12 bases between. The CDR3 runs to 13 residues. Germline V CDR1 and CDR2: SGHDT, YYEEEE. This chain connects TRBV5-6 to TRBJ1-2; D unresolved. The receptor was derived from a girl aged 2 to 9 in good health and CMV-seropositive. Specimen: PBMCs. The CDR3 bases are TGTGCCAGCTCGAGGCCGGGAAACTATGGCTACACCTTC. This encodes CASSRPGNYGYTF. The variable domain in full, completed from reference TRBV5-6 and TRBJ1-2, reads DAGVTQSPTHLIKTRGQQVTLRCSPKSGHDTVSWYQQALGQGPQFIFQYYEEEERQRGNFPDRFSGHQFPNYSSELNVNALLLGDSALYLCASSRPGNYGYTFGSGTRLTVV.